The 24 T cell receptor beta chains reported below all come from one sample, sequenced in a study of T cells in Graves' hyperthyroidism and ophthalmopathy. TCR beta CDR3 sequences were amplified from RNA transcripts. Researchers ran a first-round RT-PCR on the TCR CDR3 using the HTBI primer set. MiXCR, applied by TCRdb to the multiplex PCR reads, yields one record per CDR3 protein. The sample carries roughly 800,000 distinct CDR3 sequences, about 38% recorded once. The sample consisted of blood. The receptor source for this set is a man between 18 and 35 years old with Graves' hyperthyroidism.

The rearrangement links TRBV4-1 to TRBJ1-1; 9 bases are shared with TRBD1. Per germline, CDR1 MGHRA and CDR2 YSYEKL. The CDR3 covers 15 residues. The V segment lost 3 bases and the J segment 6 bases; nucleotides outside the gene matches: 8. CDR3 residues: CASSHYGTGLAEAFF. The CDR3 DNA follows: TGCGCCAGCAGCCATTACGGGACAGGGTTGGCTGAAGCTTTCTTT.

This clonotype has ten or more counts. The rearrangement uses TRBV7-9 and TRBJ1-6; 8 bases match TRBD1. V was clipped by 4 bases and J by 7 bases; unmatched bases: 3. The V gene's germline CDR1 is SEHNR and CDR2 FQNEAQ (reference sequence). This CDR3 is 14 amino acids long. The CDR3 nucleotides read TGTGCCAGCAGCTCGGGACAGGCGAATTCACCCCTCCACTTT. As protein: CASSSGQANSPLHF.

This chain connects TRBV5-4 to TRBJ2-7, with 7 bases that match TRBD2. V lost 6 bases to trimming and J lost 0 bases; unmatched junction nucleotides: 9. The germline CDR1 and CDR2 sequences are SGHNT and YYREEE (reference sequence). This CDR3 is 15 amino acids long. DNA for the CDR3: TGTGCCAGCAACGGTGGGGGGACTAACTCCTACGAGCAGTACTTC. Its translation: CASNGGGTNSYEQYF. The whole variable domain, filled in from reference TRBV5-4 and TRBJ2-7, reads ETGVTQSPTHLIKTRGQQVTLRCSSQSGHNTVSWYQQALGQGPQFIFQYYREEENGRGNFPPRFSGLQFPNYSSELNVNALELDDSALYLCASNGGGTNSYEQYFGPGTRLTVT.

V is TRBV20-1 and J is TRBJ2-7; TRBD2 is a possible D gene (6 bases). Per germline, CDR1 DFQATT and CDR2 SNEGSKA (reference sequence). The CDR3 consists of 13 residues. V dropped 6 bases and J dropped 0 bases, with 12 bases sitting between them. CDR3 region: CSARGLVSYEQYF. The CDR3 region has the DNA TGCAGTGCCCGGGGACTTGTCTCCTACGAGCAGTACTTC.

There are many counts of this clonotype. The V and J genes are TRBV15 and TRBJ2-5; D perhaps matches TRBD2 (5 bases). This CDR3 is built from 18 residues. With 3 bases removed from V and 4 bases from J, the gap between germline ends came to 24 bases. Germline V CDR1 and CDR2: LNHNV, YYDKDF (reference sequence). This CDR3 is CATSSGINWPSLAETQYF. CDR3 bases: TGTGCCACCAGCAGCGGAATTAACTGGCCTAGCCTTGCAGAGACCCAGTACTTC.

The chain couples TRBV12-3 or TRBV12-4 to TRBJ2-5, with 7 bases matching TRBD1. V shed 6 bases and J 5 bases; nucleotides not matched to a gene: 12. The CDR3 is made up of 15 amino acids. The CDR3 DNA reads TGTGCCAGCAGCCACCCGGGAAGGGGGCGGGAGACCCAGTACTTC. Protein sequence: CASSHPGRGRETQYF.

This clonotype was recorded many times. The rearrangement joins TRBV25-1 to TRBJ2-7; 10 bases agree with TRBD2. V dropped 1 base and J dropped 3; count of bases not matched to a gene: 12. This CDR3 region has 18 residues. CDR1 and CDR2 (germline): MGHDK, SYGVNS. The CDR3 DNA sequence: TGTGCCAGCAGTGAATTGTTGGGAGGAGCGGGAGGGTTCTACGAGCAGTACTTC. It encodes CASSELLGGAGGFYEQYF.

At least ten counts were recorded for this clonotype. This chain joins TRBV7-9 and TRBJ2-7; weak D call: TRBD1 (5 bases). Germline assignment: CDR1 SEHNR and CDR2 FQNEAQ (reference sequence). V was cut by 5 bases and J by 2 bases, with 13 bases left in between. This CDR3 has 14 residues. CDR3 in amino acids: CASSTPDTTYEQYF. For the CDR3, the DNA is TGTGCCAGCAGCACCCCGGACACCACCTACGAGCAGTACTTC.

The genes are TRBV12-3 or TRBV12-4 and TRBJ1-1; D perhaps matches TRBD1 (5 bases). V dropped 4 bases and J dropped 5 bases, with 17 bases sitting between them. The length of the CDR3 is 15 residues. DNA of the CDR3: TGTGCCAGCAGTTCAGCAGGGATGTTAGGGACTGAAGCTTTCTTT. The encoded protein is CASSSAGMLGTEAFF.

This clonotype was counted only a few times. The rearrangement links TRBV9 to TRBJ2-5, with D perhaps given as TRBD1 or TRBD2 (5 bases each). The CDR3 is made up of 15 amino acids. In germline, CDR1 is SGDLS, CDR2 YYNGEE. V was pared by 2 bases and J by 5 bases, with 16 bases between. As DNA, the CDR3 is TGTGCCAGCAGCGTGGCCGGGACCGCCGCGGAGACCCAGTACTTC. Its protein is CASSVAGTAAETQYF.

In its sample, this clonotype was seen many times. The V gene is TRBV7-9, the J gene TRBJ2-7, with D maybe TRBD2 (5 bases). Trimming took off 4 bases at V and 2 bases at J, with 12 bases between the two ends. The V gene's germline CDR1 is SEHNR and CDR2 FQNEAQ (reference sequence). The CDR3 is 14 residues long. CDR3 nucleotide sequence: TGTGCCAGCAGCTCCGAGAGGGCGACCTACGAGCAGTACTTC. Protein product: CASSSERATYEQYF.

The V and J genes are TRBV24-1 and TRBJ1-2; a possible D gene is TRBD1 (6 bases). In germline, CDR1 is KGHDR, CDR2 SFDVKD. V dropped 5 bases and J dropped 4 bases, with 19 bases sitting between them. The CDR3 consists of 16 residues. For the CDR3, the DNA is TGTGCCACCAGTGCCGAGAACCGGGGGCAGTTCTATGGCTACACCTTC. Translating gives CATSAENRGQFYGYTF.

V is TRBV25-1 and J is TRBJ2-5; D possibly uses TRBD1 or TRBD2 (6 bases each). The CDR3 length is 14 residues. Germline values: CDR1 MGHDK, CDR2 SYGVNS. The V end lost 7 bases, the J end lost 3 bases, and 15 bases lay between the germline ends. The chain's CDR3 is CASMPVRGEETQYF. In nucleotides, the CDR3 is TGTGCCAGCATGCCGGTGAGGGGGGAAGAGACCCAGTACTTC.

This clonotype was seen repeatedly, ten times or more. The rearrangement uses TRBV9 and TRBJ2-7; 12 bases fit TRBD1. CDR1 SGDLS and CDR2 YYNGEE come from the germline V gene. With V trimmed by 4 bases and J by 5 bases, 7 bases remained unmatched. The CDR3 contains 15 residues. The DNA of the CDR3 is TGTGCCAGCAGCTCAGGCGGGACAGGGGGCCACGAGCAGTACTTC. Protein product: CASSSGGTGGHEQYF.

This clonotype was seen a single time. This chain links TRBV2 with TRBJ2-2; D remains unclear. V gave up 6 bases and J gave up 7 bases, with 12 bases separating them. The CDR3 totals 13 residues. Germline V lookup: CDR1 SNHLY, CDR2 FYNNEI. The CDR3 DNA sequence: TGTGCCAGCAGCTTAAACCGGATCGGGGAGCTGTTTTTT. Its protein product is CASSLNRIGELFF. The full variable domain, completed using reference TRBV2 and TRBJ2-2, is EPEVTQTPSHQVTQMGQEVILRCVPISNHLYFYWYRQILGQKVEFLVSFYNNEISEKSEIFDDQFSVERPDGSNFTLKIRSTKLEDSAMYFCASSLNRIGELFFGEGSRLTVL.

The chain combines TRBV6-6 with TRBJ1-2; D is uncertain. With 7 bases removed from V and 3 bases from J, the gap between germline ends came to 9 bases. From germline, CDR1 is MNHNY and CDR2 SVGAGI (reference sequence). This CDR3 comprises 12 residues. CDR3 in DNA: TGTGCCAGCAAGATCGGGGACTATGGCTACACCTTC. This gives the protein CASKIGDYGYTF.

This clonotype was counted only a few times. The rearrangement uses TRBV4-3 and TRBJ2-5, with 7 bases that match TRBD2. CDR1 LGHNA and CDR2 YSLEER come from the germline V gene. The CDR3 consists of 15 residues. V lost 1 base, J lost 5 bases, and 7 bases stayed unmatched. This CDR3 is CASSQGGGSRETQYF. The CDR3, as DNA: TGCGCCAGCAGCCAAGGGGGAGGGAGTAGGGAGACCCAGTACTTC.

A remark on this clonotype: Relative to the germline gene, one junction end is altered; a read error may explain this. The chain has TRBV4-1 and TRBJ1-5; 7 bases agree with TRBD1. Germline V gives CDR1 MGHRA, CDR2 YSYEKL. The CDR3 totals 15 residues. The CDR3 loop is CASSRETGPGQPQHF. CDR3 bases: TGTGCCAGCAGCCGAGAGACAGGGCCAGGCCAGCCCCAGCATTTT.

The V and J genes are TRBV29-1 and TRBJ2-2; possible D gene TRBD1, 5 bases. This CDR3 is 9 amino acids long. Trimming removed 8 bases from V and 8 bases from J, with 6 bases in between. Germline CDR1 and CDR2: SQVTM and ANQGSEA. CDR3: CSQGGELFF. The CDR3 DNA sequence: TGCAGCCAGGGAGGGGAGCTGTTTTTT.

The gene calls are TRBV29-1 and TRBJ2-7; either TRBD1 or TRBD2 may fit D (5 bases each). The germline V and J ends were trimmed by 7 bases and 6 bases, with 13 bases remaining between them. This CDR3 spans 11 amino acids. The V gene's germline CDR1 is SQVTM and CDR2 ANQGSEA. The CDR3 DNA sequence: TGCAGCGAGGGACCGCTCCTCGAGCAGTACTTC. It yields the protein CSEGPLLEQYF.

This chain links TRBV2 with TRBJ2-7; 9 bases align to TRBD2. V shed 3 bases and J 2 bases; nucleotides not matched to a gene: 2. Germline CDR1 and CDR2: SNHLY and FYNNEI. The CDR3 covers 14 residues. This CDR3 reads CASSDLAGTYEQYF. CDR3 nucleotides: TGTGCCAGCAGTGATCTAGCGGGAACCTACGAGCAGTACTTC.

In this sample, this clonotype turned up many times. The V gene is TRBV20-1, the J gene TRBJ1-4, with 8 bases identical to TRBD1. V dropped 4 bases and J dropped 7; count of bases not matched to a gene: 8. Per the germline V gene, CDR1 is DFQATT and CDR2 is SNEGSKA (reference sequence). The CDR3 length is 14 residues. CDR3 sequence (DNA): TGCAGTGCTATGTGGACAGGGAGAAGTGAAAAACTGTTTTTT. It specifies CSAMWTGRSEKLFF.

This clonotype was counted at least ten times. The chain recombines TRBV6-5 with TRBJ1-1; TRBD1 matches 7 bases. The CDR3 has 16 residues. Germline CDR1 reads MNHEY; CDR2 reads SVGAGI. Trimming cost V 4 bases and J 0 bases; bases outside gene matches: 8. CDR3 sequence (DNA): TGTGCCAGCAGTTCGGGACAGCGCCTTATGAACACTGAAGCTTTCTTT. Translated: CASSSGQRLMNTEAFF.

This sequence joins TRBV28 and TRBJ2-7, with no clear D. Germline CDR1 reads MDHEN; CDR2 reads SYDVKM. The CDR3 totals 13 residues. Trimming removed 6 bases from V and 4 bases from J, with 13 bases in between. The DNA of the CDR3 is TGTGCCAGCAGGAACCCACAGCAATACGAGCAGTACTTC. It translates to CASRNPQQYEQYF.